This record covers a single T cell receptor (beta chain). The data were obtained in a study of blood T cell repertoires in COVID-19. Overall study: The study drew acute and convalescent COVID-19 samples from the United States, Italy and Spain. T cells, B-cell-depleted T cells, or PBMCs supplied cDNA or gDNA.

This CDR3 is built from 14 residues. Germline CDR1 is MNHNS and CDR2 is SASEGT. V lost 0 bases to trimming and J lost 3 bases; unmatched junction nucleotides: 1. Study processing details: Using reference gene primer amplification, nucleated cell counts were estimated. Some clones are missing from TCRdb's copy, which holds only in-frame ones; the method was immunoSEQ multiplex PCR. V and J calls and clone size are copied from that table; D and trimming were computed from the DNA. The sample carries roughly 100,000 clones, 84% recorded once. Sequencing input: peripheral blood. The origin of this receptor is a woman aged 55 to 70 with acute or convalescent COVID-19. The chain links TRBV6-1 to TRBJ1-2, with 7 bases fitting TRBD1. The CDR3 loop is CASSEAQGDYGYTF. Written as DNA, the CDR3 is TGTGCCAGCAGTGAAGCTCAGGGGGACTATGGCTACACCTTC.